The rows below give T cell receptor beta chains drawn from one sample of a study of cytomegalovirus exposure and HLA in healthy donors. TCRdb's copy holds only in-frame clones and misses some; the assay was immunoSEQ multiplex PCR. The sample contains 100,000 to 150,000 clones, more than 80% of which appear only once. The sample taken for sequencing was PBMCs. These receptor sequences come from a man aged 25 to 45 in good health and CMV-seropositive. Each CDR3 is given with its conserved first and last residue. A D gene is named only where the DNA matches it firmly. Where a row states a size, it is once, few, many or the class of an expanded clone; other rows omit it.

. | TRBJ2-5 | TRBV9 | . | CASSSRGRGETQYF | TGTGCCAGCAGCTCCAGGGGCAGGGGAGAGACCCAGTACTTC
. | TRBJ1-2 | TRBV20-1 | . | CSAGPYYGYTF | TGCAGTGCGGGCCCTTACTATGGCTACACCTTC
. | TRBJ2-2 | TRBV18 | . | CASSPQQNTGELFF | TGTGCCAGCTCACCACAGCAGAACACCGGGGAGCTGTTTTTT
. | TRBJ1-1 | TRBV30 | . | CAWSLGHENTEAFF | TGTGCCTGGAGTTTGGGACACGAGAACACTGAAGCTTTCTTT
TRBD1 | TRBJ2-5 | TRBV7-8 | . | CASSLAPRQGFDSETQYF | TGTGCCAGCAGCTTAGCTCCAAGACAGGGTTTTGATTCAGAGACCCAGTACTTC
. | TRBJ1-1 | TRBV5-6 | . | CASSFSWQGTEAFF | TGTGCCAGCAGCTTCTCGTGGCAGGGCACTGAAGCTTTCTTT
TRBD1 | TRBJ1-5 | TRBV6-1 | . | CASGRTGDQPQHF | TGTGCCAGCGGCCGGACAGGGGATCAGCCCCAGCATTTT
. | TRBJ2-1 | TRBV7-9 | . | CASSFGVFEQFF | TGTGCCAGCAGCTTTGGAGTATTTGAGCAGTTCTTC
. | TRBJ2-7 | TRBV7-2 | . | CASSNRAPYEQYF | TGTGCCAGCAGCAACAGGGCCCCCTACGAGCAGTACTTC
. | TRBJ2-6 | TRBV7-3 | few | CASSPSGAWGANVLTF | TGTGCCAGCAGCCCCAGTGGAGCCTGGGGGGCCAACGTCCTGACTTTC
TRBD1 | TRBJ1-4 | TRBV6-1 | . | CASSGDRTTNEKLFF | TGTGCCAGCAGTGGGGACAGGACCACTAATGAAAAACTGTTTTTT
. | TRBJ1-3 | TRBV28 | . | CASSLQGNTIYF | TGTGCCAGCAGTTTACAAGGAAACACCATATATTTT
TRBD2 | TRBJ2-1 | TRBV7-3 | . | CASSLSGGPLHNEQFF | TGTGCCAGCAGCTTATCGGGGGGGCCTCTACACAATGAGCAGTTCTTC
TRBD1 | TRBJ1-2 | TRBV6-5 | . | CASSSPDRANYGYTF | TGTGCCAGCAGTTCCCCGGACAGGGCAAACTATGGCTACACCTTC
TRBD1 | TRBJ1-2 | TRBV6-1 | . | CASRPDRASNYGYTF | TGTGCCAGCAGACCAGACAGGGCCTCTAACTATGGCTACACCTTC
TRBD2 | TRBJ2-1 | TRBV19 | . | CASSYLAGGRANEQFF | TGTGCCAGTAGTTACCTAGCGGGGGGGCGGGCCAATGAGCAGTTCTTC
. | TRBJ2-5 | TRBV5-1 | . | CASSYTGGEETQYF | TGCGCCAGCAGCTATACGGGGGGCGAAGAGACCCAGTACTTC
. | TRBJ2-1 | TRBV10-3 | . | CATDPGNNEQFF | TGTGCCACCGACCCGGGAAACAATGAGCAGTTCTTC
TRBD2 | TRBJ2-2 | TRBV5-6 | . | CASSFGGAVTGELFF | TGTGCCAGCAGCTTCGGGGGGGCCGTAACCGGGGAGCTGTTTTTT
. | TRBJ2-5 | TRBV5-6 | . | CASSSIIKSTGQETQYF | TGTGCCAGCAGCTCGATAATAAAGTCGACAGGCCAAGAGACCCAGTACTTC
TRBD1 | TRBJ2-4 | TRBV30 | . | CAWSVGDRADSQYF | TGTGCCTGGAGTGTGGGGGACAGGGCTGACAGTCAGTACTTC
TRBD1 | TRBJ2-5 | TRBV6-5 | . | CASSDRGGETQYF | TGTGCCAGCAGTGACAGGGGTGGAGAGACCCAGTACTTC
. | TRBJ2-2 | TRBV7-3 | few | CASSLLGQLGQGSTGELFF | TGTGCCAGCAGCTTATTAGGACAACTTGGGCAGGGGAGCACCGGGGAGCTGTTTTTT